These 23 T cell receptor beta chains came from one sample sequenced in a study of CD8+ T cells in alopecia areata. The treatment was: oral pan-JAK inhibitor, 5-10 mg twice daily. The investigators collected lesional scalp punch biopsies and peripheral blood from alopecia areata patients. cDNA prepared by RNA extraction and subsequent reverse transcription served as the template for sequencing. Clones were sequenced by immunoSEQ multiplex PCR, and TCRdb holds only the in-frame ones, with some missing. The sample yields under 6,500 clones, 55% to 65% seen once. The source material was skin, sampled at approximately week 34, from a patient treated with tofacitinib. The receptors were gathered from a human donor with alopecia areata.

There are a few counts of this clone. The genes are TRBV7-8 and TRBJ1-1, with D maybe TRBD1 (6 bases). With 7 bases removed from V and 6 bases from J, the gap between germline ends came to 18 bases. CDR3 size: 14 residues. The germline V gene encodes CDR1 SGHVS and CDR2 FQNEAQ. The DNA for the CDR3 is TGTGCCAGCAAAGGGGGGGCCTCACGGCCTGAAGCTTTCTTT. It yields the protein CASKGGASRPEAFF.

The chain links TRBV2 to TRBJ2-2; TRBD1 matches at 8 bases. In germline, CDR1 is SNHLY, CDR2 FYNNEI. The trim removed 2 bases at V and 3 bases at J, leaving 5 bases unmatched. This CDR3 region has 16 residues. CDR3 DNA: TGTGCCAGCAGTGAATGGCCAGGGGGCGACACCGGGGAGCTGTTTTTT. Its protein is CASSEWPGGDTGELFF.

CDR3 sequence: CSVEYLGNTGELFF. In nucleotides, the CDR3 is TGCAGCGTTGAATATTTAGGAAACACCGGGGAGCTGTTTTTT. The chain employs TRBV29-1 and TRBJ2-2, with no clear D. V lost 2 bases to trimming and J lost 2 bases, with 9 bases between them. CDR1 SQVTM and CDR2 ANQGSEA come from the germline V gene. The CDR3 is made up of 14 amino acids.

The rearrangement links TRBV28 to TRBJ1-1, with D tentatively TRBD1 (5 bases). Trimming removed 6 bases at V and 4 bases at J, with 9 bases between. Per germline, CDR1 MDHEN and CDR2 SYDVKM. This CDR3 contains 12 residues. Here the CDR3 reads CASSFGATEAFF. The CDR3 DNA sequence: TGTGCCAGCAGCTTTGGGGCCACTGAAGCTTTCTTT. Full variable domain (remainder filled in from reference TRBV28 and TRBJ1-1): DVKVTQSSRYLVKRTGEKVFLECVQDMDHENMFWYRQDPGLGLRLIYFSYDVKMKEKGDIPEGYSVSREKKERFSLILESASTNQTSMYLCASSFGATEAFFGQGTRLTVV.

V is TRBV2 and J is TRBJ2-1; D gene unclear. Deletions cut 7 bases from V and 2 bases from J, with 9 bases between. Germline lookup yields CDR1 SNHLY and CDR2 FYNNEI. CDR3 length: 13 amino acids. This CDR3 reads CASKTSTYNEQFF. In DNA, the CDR3 is TGTGCCAGCAAGACCAGCACCTACAATGAGCAGTTCTTC.

V gene TRBV13 combines with J gene TRBJ2-7, with D tentatively TRBD2 (7 bases). Between the trimmed V and J ends, which lost 5 bases and 0 bases, there was a span of 17 bases. Germline V lookup: CDR1 PRHDT, CDR2 FYEKMQ (reference sequence). This CDR3 has 16 amino acids. The CDR3 here is CASSGSDSGDSYEQYF. The CDR3 nucleotides read TGTGCCAGCAGCGGCTCGGACAGCGGGGACTCCTACGAGCAGTACTTC.

This clone has only a few counts. The chain carries TRBV19 and TRBJ2-1; 9 bases fit TRBD1. The CDR3 length is 14 residues. V trimming: 3 bases; J trimming: 6 bases; junction bases outside the gene matches: 3. Germline CDR1 reads LNHDA; CDR2 reads SQIVND (reference sequence). The CDR3 spells CASSMDRGRNEQFF. The CDR3 DNA is TGTGCCAGTAGTATGGACAGGGGCCGCAATGAGCAGTTCTTC.

This clone has a single count. The chain links TRBV29-1 to TRBJ1-1; the D is unclear. The CDR3 is 11 residues long. V lost 4 bases, J lost 5 bases, and 8 bases lay in between. Germline V CDR1 and CDR2: SQVTM, ANQGSEA. As DNA, the CDR3 is TGCAGCGTTGCTCGGGCGACTGAAGCTTTCTTT. It is translated as CSVARATEAFF.

In its sample, this clone was seen once. The V and J genes are TRBV9 and TRBJ2-1; no definite D call. Germline V gives CDR1 SGDLS, CDR2 YYNGEE. The CDR3 totals 12 residues. The V end lost 4 bases, the J end lost 9 bases, and 11 bases lay between the germline ends. CDR3 DNA sequence: TGTGCCAGCAGCCTACCCTCGGTTGAGCAGTTCTTC. This gives the protein CASSLPSVEQFF.

The chain is built from TRBV7-9 and TRBJ1-1; the D gene is possibly TRBD1 (5 bases). The CDR3 runs to 18 residues. CDR1 and CDR2 (germline): SEHNR, FQNEAQ (reference sequence). Trimming stripped 5 bases from V and 4 bases from J, with 26 bases between. The CDR3 reads CASSPAPGQKQTGTEAFF. CDR3 nucleotides: TGTGCCAGCAGCCCAGCGCCGGGGCAAAAGCAGACGGGCACTGAAGCTTTCTTT.

The chain recombines TRBV9 with TRBJ2-4; no clear D. This CDR3 has 15 residues. The germline V gene encodes CDR1 SGDLS and CDR2 YYNGEE. The V end was cut by 4 bases, the J end by 6 bases, with 17 bases between. The CDR3 loop is CASSSAVGSGNIQYF. The CDR3 DNA reads TGTGCCAGCAGCTCCGCGGTAGGTTCCGGAAACATTCAGTACTTC.

The chain combines TRBV6-5 with TRBJ1-5; D gene uncertain. The V and J ends lost 10 bases and 4 bases respectively, with 11 bases between them. The CDR3 covers 12 residues. CDR1 and CDR2 (germline): MNHEY, SVGAGI. The CDR3, as DNA: TGTGCCACCGCGACACGTAATCAGCCCCAGCATTTT. This gives the protein CATATRNQPQHF.

The chain combines TRBV10-1 with TRBJ2-7, with 10 bases identical to TRBD2. The CDR3 consists of 15 residues. Trimming took 3 bases from V and 7 from J; bases not matched to a gene: 9. CDR1 and CDR2 from the germline V gene are WNHNN and SYGVQD (reference sequence). The CDR3 sequence is CASSDRTSGAQEQYF. DNA of the CDR3: TGCGCCAGCAGTGACCGGACTAGCGGCGCCCAAGAGCAGTACTTC.

This clone was seen only a few times. The gene calls are TRBV7-6 and TRBJ2-3; D is possibly TRBD1 (6 bases). Germline assignment: CDR1 SGHVS and CDR2 FNYEAQ. The CDR3 loop spans 15 amino acids. Trimming removed 1 base from V and 4 bases from J, with 12 bases in between. The CDR3 DNA reads as TGTGCCAGCAGCTTAGGGGGGCAGGGGTCAGATACGCAGTATTTT. The encoded protein is CASSLGGQGSDTQYF. Full variable domain (outside the CDR3, taken from reference TRBV7-6 and TRBJ2-3): GAGVSQSPRYKVTKRGQDVALRCDPISGHVSLYWYRQALGQGPEFLTYFNYEAQQDKSGLPNDRFSAERPEGSISTLTIQRTEQRDSAMYRCASSLGGQGSDTQYFGPGTRLTVL.

The chain combines TRBV18 with TRBJ2-7, with D uncertain. The germline CDR1 and CDR2 sequences are KGHSH and LQKENI. Trimming took off 4 bases at V and 0 bases at J, with 7 bases between the two ends. CDR3 length: 13 residues. This CDR3 is CASSHGSSYEQYF. As DNA, the CDR3 is TGTGCCAGCTCACACGGGTCCTCCTACGAGCAGTACTTC.

This clone is deemed large. The rearrangement uses TRBV10-2 and TRBJ1-1, with TRBD1 as a possible D gene (5 bases). V lost 3 bases and J lost 8, with 13 bases in between. Germline V gives CDR1 WSHSY, CDR2 SAAADI. This CDR3 spans 13 amino acids. The CDR3 loop is CASSDERGTEAFF. The CDR3 nucleotides read TGCGCCAGCAGTGATGAAAGGGGAACCGAAGCTTTCTTT.

The chain carries TRBV9 and TRBJ1-2, with D uncertain. Looked up from germline, CDR1 is SGDLS and CDR2 is YYNGEE. This CDR3 region has 13 residues. V lost 3 bases to trimming and J lost 5 bases, with 11 bases between them. CDR3 loop: CASSGQFVYGYTF. CDR3 in DNA: TGTGCCAGCAGCGGCCAGTTTGTGTATGGCTACACCTTC.

The chain carries TRBV11-2 and TRBJ2-5, with D perhaps given as TRBD1 or TRBD2 (5 bases each). TRBJ2-7 explains the end of the DNA better; the J call may be wrong. This CDR3 is 15 amino acids long. From germline, CDR1 is SGHAT and CDR2 FQNNGV. The CDR3 spells CASSPLPGPFYEQYF. CDR3 sequence (DNA): TGTGCCAGCAGCCCTTTACCGGGGCCGTTCTACGAGCAGTACTTC.

This clone was observed a handful of times. The chain combines TRBV18 with TRBJ1-1; possibly TRBD1 for D (5 bases). The ends were cut back, 4 bases at V and 4 bases at J, with 16 bases in the middle. Per germline, CDR1 KGHSH and CDR2 LQKENI. There are 15 residues in the CDR3. CDR3 DNA: TGTGCCAGCTCACTAGGGACCCGCGGGCCCACTGAAGCTTTCTTT. As protein: CASSLGTRGPTEAFF.

The chain recombines TRBV29-1 with TRBJ1-2; perhaps TRBD1 as D (5 bases). The CDR3 contains 15 residues. V lost 6 bases and J 4 bases, leaving 21 bases between the germline ends. Germline V CDR1 and CDR2: SQVTM, ANQGSEA. CDR3 bases: TGCAGCGTCGAGATCCGAGGAGGGGAAGCCTATGGCTACACCTTC. This codes for CSVEIRGGEAYGYTF.

This clone was seen once. This same CDR3 is encoded by further DNA sequences in the sample. The chain links TRBV18 to TRBJ2-3, with D tentatively TRBD1 or TRBD2 (5 bases each). Germline loops: CDR1 KGHSH, CDR2 LQKENI. The V gene lost 1 base and the J gene lost 1 base, with 9 bases spanning the gap. There are 15 residues in the CDR3. The CDR3 region has the DNA TGTGCCAGCTCACCACGGGGGTTGGGCACAGATACGCAGTATTTT. Amino acid sequence: CASSPRGLGTDTQYF.

This sequence joins TRBV6-9 and TRBJ1-2; no clear D gene. Trimming took off 8 bases at V and 4 bases at J, with 14 bases between the two ends. This CDR3 comprises 13 residues. Germline V gene data show CDR1 as MNHGY and CDR2 as SVAAGI. Written as DNA, the CDR3 is TGTGCCAGCGGCACCCCGGGCCCCTATGGCTACACCTTC. Translating it yields CASGTPGPYGYTF.

The rearrangement links TRBV5-6 to TRBJ1-2, with TRBD1 identical over 8 bases. The germline V gene encodes CDR1 SGHDT and CDR2 YYEEEE. V was clipped by 4 bases and J by 5 bases; unmatched bases: 10. CDR3 length equals 15 residues. CDR3 loop: CASSAGTGVLYGYTF. The CDR3 coding sequence is TGTGCCAGCAGCGCCGGGACAGGCGTTTTATATGGCTACACCTTC.